This T cell receptor beta chain was obtained from a study of human T cells and chemical hapten exposure. Study in general: Diphenylcyclopropenone was administered weekly to the scalp of patients throughout the roughly 25-week study. Points from the study as a whole: Every donor had alopecia, and their immune response may therefore differ from healthy people's. After DPC sensitization, TCRs above 1 in 1000 frequency showed no change.

The time point denotes: pre-sensitization, week 0. Treatment noted: therapeutic diphenylcyclopropenone sensitization with weekly scalp DPC. Unfractionated whole blood yielded total RNA. A single record per CDR3 protein comes from TCRdb applying MiXCR to the RACE reads. Among around 33,000 distinct CDR3 sequences listed, 10% to 15% were seen once. This clonotype was counted a few times. Its matching antigen is unknown. CDR1 is LGHNA, CDR2 YSLEER, per germline. With 0 bases removed from V and 3 bases from J, the gap between germline ends came to 11 bases. The CDR3 sequence is 16 residues long. The receptor comes from a woman between 40 and 50 years old with alopecia areata. Some clones in this sample may be carry-over from other donors' samples. The rearrangement links TRBV4-3 to TRBJ1-4; D gene unclear. The material sequenced was whole blood, taken in connection with sensitization to the hapten diphenylcyclopropenone (DPC). Here the CDR3 DNA reads TGCGCCAGCAGCCAAGATCGGGCAGCCTCTAATGAAAAACTGTTTTTT. Protein: CASSQDRAASNEKLFF.